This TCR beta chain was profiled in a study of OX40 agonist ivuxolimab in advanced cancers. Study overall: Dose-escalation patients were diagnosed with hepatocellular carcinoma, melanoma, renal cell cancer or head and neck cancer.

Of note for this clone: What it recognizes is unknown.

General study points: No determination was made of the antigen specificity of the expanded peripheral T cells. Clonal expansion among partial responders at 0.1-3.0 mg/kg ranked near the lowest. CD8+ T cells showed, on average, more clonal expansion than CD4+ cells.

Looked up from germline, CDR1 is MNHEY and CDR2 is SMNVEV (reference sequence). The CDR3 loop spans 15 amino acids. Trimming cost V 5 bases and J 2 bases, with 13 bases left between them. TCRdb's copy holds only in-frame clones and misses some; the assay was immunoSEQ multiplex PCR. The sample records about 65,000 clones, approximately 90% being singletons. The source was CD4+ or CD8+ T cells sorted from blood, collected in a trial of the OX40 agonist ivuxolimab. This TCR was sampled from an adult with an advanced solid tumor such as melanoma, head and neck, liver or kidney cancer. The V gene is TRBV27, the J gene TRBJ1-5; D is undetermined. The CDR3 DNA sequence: TGTGCCAGCAGTAACGCCGCAGGCCGCAATCAGCCCCAGCATTTT. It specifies CASSNAAGRNQPQHF.